This TCR beta chain derives from a study of cytomegalovirus exposure and HLA in healthy donors (dated by TCRdb to about 2017). General notes on the study: An earlier analysis of several hundred of the donors reported under 300 Gb of sequence data and 100 million to 120 million unique TCR beta sequences obtained from about 179 million T cells. About 310 gigabases of sequencing data and roughly 90 million unique TCR sequences were included in an early release covering around 650 HLA-typed donors. Of the approximately 400 genotyped donors, approximately 83% fell in the genetic ancestry cluster associated with self-reported Caucasian donors. The aim of the study was to test whether cataloging public T cell receptors could identify signatures of past pathogen exposure. The study profiled the T cell repertoires of under 700 subjects by immunosequencing and related them to cytomegalovirus serostatus. Along with the roughly 610-subject first cohort, a separate validation cohort of roughly 110 different subjects was used. The study combined high-throughput TCR immunosequencing, statistical association of individual TCRs with disease status, and machine learning to predict cytomegalovirus infection status. A later analysis re-analyzed previously published TCR beta repertoires from 650 to 800 donors and added high-resolution HLA genotyping to study TCR occurrence patterns. The later analysis used no new phenotypic data to find candidate immune exposures, relying instead on TCR beta sequences and their occurrence across donors. To decide whether each TCR beta V gene segment behaved as functional or pseudogenic, an earlier analysis of some 580 of the donors relied on high-throughput TCR beta sequencing. Donor age, sex, ethnicity and CMV serostatus were compiled alongside the repertoire data. In a later genetic analysis, genome-wide SNP genotypes for about 60% of the 666 donors were used, and that subset was treated as a discovery cohort. All discovery cohort repertoires had been generated using a single sequencing platform. HLA typing covered class I and class II loci at four-digit resolution. Typing coverage differed by locus: A, B, C, DRB1 and DQB1 were typed in roughly 629-630 donors, DQA1 in roughly 510, DPA1 in around 610, and DPB1 in 400 to 480. About five DR-DQ haplotypes were treated as single units for association and clustering because of strong linkage in the cohort. Among a few hundred genotyped donors of the cohort, an average of around 240,000 unique TCR beta nucleotide sequences were sequenced per donor, roughly 20% of them non-productive. The investigation overall reported the following: In an earlier analysis of around 600 of the donors, most TCR beta V segments appeared in productive rearrangements about 90% or about 30% of the time, broadly matching IMGT annotations. The study gave a list of about 150 TCR beta chains associated with cytomegalovirus. A later genetic analysis reported fewer N-insertions in productive TCRs among donors in an Asian-associated ancestry cluster than the 666-donor mean. About 15 rarely observed V segments, including chromosome 9 orphons, were excluded from the earlier analysis of approximately 500 of the donors because counts were too low. Compared with equally common non-associated chains, HLA-associated TCR beta chains in a later analysis were more clonally expanded and had lower generation probabilities. A further reported finding was that TCR beta sequences accurately predicted the HLA-A and HLA-B alleles for most subjects in the first cohort. Roughly uniform sequencing depth across donors was assumed in presence/absence analyses, although this assumption may not hold. A later analysis associated roughly 17,000 TCR beta sequences with specific HLA alleles at a false discovery rate of 0.05. The authors suggested that the approach could potentially be generalized to other disease states and immunological phenotypes. A later analysis reported that several top co-occurrence clusters appeared linked to parvovirus B19, influenza, CMV and Epstein-Barr virus. Because the 87-base-pair reads could not distinguish some IMGT-functional V segments, including TRBV6-2 and TRBV6-3, those segments were excluded. A cluster of highly shared sequence variants was judged likely to represent a technical artifact of the sequencing pipeline. In both the original and validation cohorts, the classifier was reported to diagnose cytomegalovirus status with high specificity and sensitivity. Linkage disequilibrium might explain the correlated functional status among segregating V segments, but an unknown experimental factor could not be ruled out. Across donors, most TCR sequences were observed very rarely, whereas some public TCRs were present in many individuals. When HLA alleles, especially DR and DQ, strongly co-occurred, TCR associations were difficult to assign to individual alleles. In vitro tests confirmed that a few of the cytomegalovirus-associated TCR beta chains recognize cytomegalovirus antigens. An association between a missense DCLRE1C variant and V-gene and J-gene trimming of TCR beta chains was found in a later genetic analysis and replicated in an independent cohort. Immune exposure information for the cohort was limited to CMV serostatus. Because some donors lacked HLA typing at each locus, the association tests relied only on the typed subset. In this cohort, only TCR beta chains were sequenced, and detectable features were limited by the absence of alpha or paired-chain data. In a later analysis, the rate of TCR association differed among HLA loci, with DRB1 alleles having the most associated TCRs and HLA-C alleles having the fewest. According to a later analysis, most CMV-associated TCR beta chains appeared to be HLA-restricted, and the HLA associations seemed to be driven largely by CMV exposure.

Via the germline V gene (reference sequence), CDR1 is SGHNT and CDR2 YYREEE. Ends trimmed: V by 4 bases, J by 3 bases; bases unmatched to a gene: 7. There are 15 amino acids in the CDR3, from cysteine to phenylalanine inclusive. CDR3 DNA only is kept here, 45 bases in frame from base 1. The library came from the immunoSEQ multiplex PCR assay. For the multiplex PCR, a mixture combining 60 forward primers for TCR Vbeta segments and 13 reverse primers for TCR Jbeta segments was used. The CDR3 region of rearranged TCR beta genes was amplified from genomic DNA by a multiplex PCR assay. On the Illumina HiSeq System, the amplified TCR beta libraries were sequenced as 87-base-pair reads. Processing in the source paper ran as follows. A later analysis counted around 72 million unique TCR beta chains across the 550 to 800 repertoires, and around 9.9 million of these chains were shared by at least two donors. Raw reads were error-corrected and collapsed into unique sequences with a nearest-neighbor algorithm that merged closely related sequences to remove PCR and sequencing errors. To assign V, D and J gene segments, CDR3 sequences were aligned to IMGT reference sequences. For a sequence to be retained, a match of at least six nucleotides was required to both a V gene segment and a J gene segment. A rearrangement was called productive if the CDR3 had no stop codons and remained in frame with V and J, and every other rearrangement was called non-productive. Following IMGT convention, CDR3 was defined as the stretch from the second conserved V-encoded cysteine up to the conserved J-encoded phenylalanine. The earlier analysis of some 550 of the donors excluded any sequence lacking an unambiguous match to a single V gene segment. In an earlier analysis of 500 to 750 of the donors, V segments were called functional above 56.7% productive rearrangements and were called segregating when the between-donor standard deviation exceeded 5%. To diagnose cytomegalovirus status from the catalog of TCR beta chain sequences, a statistical classification framework was built. V and J gene assignment, in a later analysis, came from comparing TCR nucleotide sequences with IMGT/GENE-DB human TR gene sequences. A later analysis assigned CDR3 sequences and most-parsimonious VDJ recombination scenarios with the TCRdist pipeline. A later analysis defined each TCR beta chain by its CDR3 amino acid sequence plus V-gene family, and excluded reads lacking a unique V-gene family. A later analysis removed 500 to 600 highly shared, low-generation-probability nucleotide sequences to deal with suspected cross-contamination and a sequencing artifact. In a later analysis, a clonal expansion index for each public chain was calculated from normalized within-repertoire ranks of inferred template counts. In a later analysis, generation probabilities were computed with a VDJ recombination model fitted to out-of-frame rearrangements, and the resulting probabilities were checked against IGoR. In a later analysis, TCR-TCR, TCR-HLA and TCR-CMV co-occurrence was scored with hypergeometric tests, and a repertoire-size bias correction was applied to TCR pairs. To estimate false discovery rates, a later analysis permuted the HLA or CMV assignments 20 times. A later analysis grouped co-occurring TCRs with DBSCAN, adding TCRdist sequence similarity when clustering within HLA-allele-positive subsets. Repertoires with fewer than 30,000 or more than 120,000 public chains were left out of co-occurrence clustering, as were about 5 repertoires with anomalous nucleotide sharing. TCRdb took this table from immuneACCESS and kept in-frame rearrangements with V and J called. Such tables lack part of the clones; where checked against another copy, unresolved V genes explain under half of the gap, and the rest is unexplained. V and J calls and clone size are copied from that table; D and trimming were computed from the DNA. The sample table contains roughly 150,000 clones; only one count was recorded for roughly three quarters of them. About 3.4% of the sample is held by the ten biggest clonotypes.

In total, more than 500 healthy bone marrow donors made up the cohort. All cohort members were sampled while nominally healthy, although unrecorded immune exposures were likely present. The donor was CMV seronegative and was included in the group of under 450 seronegative cohort members. A peripheral blood sample was provided by each donor, and peripheral blood mononuclear cells were used for TCR beta sequencing. The Qiagen DNeasy Blood Extraction Kit was used to extract genomic DNA from the blood cell samples. Comments on this clone: The antigen this receptor binds is unknown. Base qualities are not provided; no much larger clone lies one nucleotide away.

The sequence came from a male donor in good health and CMV-seronegative. Specimen: PBMCs. The rearrangement joined TRBV5-4 to TRBJ2-1, with 7 middle bases fitting TRBD2. The nucleotides read TGTGCCAGCAGCAAAACTAGCGTCCTCTACAATGAGCAGTTCTTC. It specifies CASSKTSVLYNEQFF.